The T cell receptor (beta chain) described here comes from a study of blood T cells in healthy people across ages. Study findings and constraints: Lack of knowledge of donor CMV status possibly confounded expanded clonotype changes.

This CDR3 comprises 13 residues. From germline, CDR1 is MNHEY and CDR2 SVGAGI. Losses at the gene ends were 8 bases for V and 1 base for J; bases not matched to a gene: 4. With a J-beta primer mix and a sample-barcoded 5' primer, a second PCR ran roughly 6 to 11 cycles. Each cDNA molecule, via a template-switch adaptor with 12 random nucleotides, was tagged. One entry per CDR3 protein results from TCRdb running MiXCR on the 5' RACE reads. The sample has about 580,000 distinct CDR3 sequences; around half are singletons. Roughly 9.2 milliliters of peripheral blood were drawn from each donor into EDTA-treated tubes. This clonotype has at least ten counts. Its specificity is unknown.

This receptor was identified in a man older than 75 in good health. The genes are TRBV6-5 and TRBJ2-5; 7 positions match TRBD1. The specimen was blood. The CDR3 DNA sequence: TGTGCCAGCGCCGGGACAGCCCAAGAGACCCAGTACTTC. Protein: CASAGTAQETQYF.